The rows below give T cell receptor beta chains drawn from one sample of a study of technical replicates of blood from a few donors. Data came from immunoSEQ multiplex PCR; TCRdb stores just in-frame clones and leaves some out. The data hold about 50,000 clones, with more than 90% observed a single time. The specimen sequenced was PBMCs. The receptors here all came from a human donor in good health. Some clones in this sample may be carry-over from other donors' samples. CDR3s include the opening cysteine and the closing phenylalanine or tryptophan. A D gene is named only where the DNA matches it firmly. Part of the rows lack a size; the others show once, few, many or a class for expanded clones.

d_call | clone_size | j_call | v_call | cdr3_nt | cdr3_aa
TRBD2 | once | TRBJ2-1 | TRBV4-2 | TGTGCCAGCAGCCAGGCCGGACTAGCGGGAGAAGTGGGGAATGAGCAGTTCTTC | CASSQAGLAGEVGNEQFF
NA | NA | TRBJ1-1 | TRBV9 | TGTGCCAGCAGCCCTAGGGGGATTACTGAAGCTTTCTTT | CASSPRGITEAFF
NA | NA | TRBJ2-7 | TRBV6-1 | TGTGCCAGCAGTGGGACTGGAGGGCCCTTGTGGCAGTACTTC | CASSGTGGPLWQYF
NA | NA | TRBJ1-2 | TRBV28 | TGTGCCAGCAAGGAGGGCCAGGCGATTAGGTATGGCTACACCTTC | CASKEGQAIRYGYTF
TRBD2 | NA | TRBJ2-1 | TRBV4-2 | TGTGCCAGCAGCCGTACTAGCGGGGCCGACAATGAGCAGTTCTTC | CASSRTSGADNEQFF
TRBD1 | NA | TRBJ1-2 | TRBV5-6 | TGTGCCAGCAGCTTAATACAGGGGACAGGGGTAGATGGCTACACCTTC | CASSLIQGTGVDGYTF
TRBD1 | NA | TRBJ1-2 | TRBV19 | TGTGCCAGTAGCCCCGACAGGGGCAATGGCTACACCTTC | CASSPDRGNGYTF
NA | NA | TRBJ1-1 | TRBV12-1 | TGTGCCAGCAGCTTTGTTGTGGACAGGAGATCCCCCACTCTTCCGAACACTGAAGCTTTCTTT | CASSFVVDRRSPTLPNTEAFF
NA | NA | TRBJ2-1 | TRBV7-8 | TGTGCCAGCAGCCCCAGGCGTGTGGATGAGCAGTTCTTC | CASSPRRVDEQFF
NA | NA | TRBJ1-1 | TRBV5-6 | TGTGCCAGCAGCTTGGCGGGAGGGGGGCCTAACACTGAAGCTTTCTTT | CASSLAGGGPNTEAFF
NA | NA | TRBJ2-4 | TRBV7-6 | TGTGCCAGCAGCTTAGGGGCCAGGGGAGACATTCAGTACTTC | CASSLGARGDIQYF
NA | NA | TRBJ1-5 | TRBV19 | TGTGCCAGTAGTATCCTGACAGGACCCCAGCATTTT | CASSILTGPQHF
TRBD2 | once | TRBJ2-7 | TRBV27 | TGTGCCAGCAGTTTGTCTAGCGGGCCAGCCTACGAGCAGTACTTC | CASSLSSGPAYEQYF
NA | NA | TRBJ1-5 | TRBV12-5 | TGTGCTAGTGGTTCCCCGGGGGAGGGGTCGGTTCAGCCCCAGCATTTT | CASGSPGEGSVQPQHF
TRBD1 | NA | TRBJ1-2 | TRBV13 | TGTGCCAGCAGCACCCGCCGCCGGGACAGGGGTGGTGGCTACACCTTC | CASSTRRRDRGGGYTF
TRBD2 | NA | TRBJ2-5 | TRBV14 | TGTGCCAGCAGCCAAGTCGGACTAGCGGTCGGAAAGACCCAGTACTTC | CASSQVGLAVGKTQYF
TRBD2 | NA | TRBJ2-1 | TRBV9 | TGTGCCAGCAGCGTAGGTCTAGCGGGGGTCTACAATGAGCAGTTCTTC | CASSVGLAGVYNEQFF
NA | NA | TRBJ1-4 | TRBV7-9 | TGTGCCAGCAGCACCTGGACGGACGAGGGAGAAAAACTGTTTTTT | CASSTWTDEGEKLFF
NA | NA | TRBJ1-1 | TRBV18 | TGTGCCAGCTCACCACAGGGGGTAACAAACACTGAAGCTTTCTTT | CASSPQGVTNTEAFF
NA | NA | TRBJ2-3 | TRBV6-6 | TGTGCCAGCACGCGGGGCGGAGATACGCAGTATTTT | CASTRGGDTQYF
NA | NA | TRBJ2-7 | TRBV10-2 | TGCGCCAGTAAAGCTATCTCCTCCGAGCAGTACTTC | CASKAISSEQYF
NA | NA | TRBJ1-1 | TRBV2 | TGTGCCAGCAGTGTGTCAGGGAGGAACGCTGAAGCTTTCTTT | CASSVSGRNAEAFF